This T cell receptor beta chain stems from a study of early T cells in non-severe SARS-CoV-2 infection. The CDR3 totals 15 residues. cDNA molecules, individually, were tagged with unique molecular identifiers. TCRdb redid the calling of the 5' RACE reads with MiXCR, one entry per CDR3 protein. The data show approximately 67,000 distinct CDR3 sequences, roughly 10% seen once. Sequenced material: whole blood. The sequence was obtained from an adult who was a healthcare worker with PCR-confirmed SARS-CoV-2 infection or an uninfected control (not recorded which). V usage is TRBV3-2 and J usage is TRBJ2-7; the table gives TRBD1 as D, unverified against the DNA. TRBV3-2 is noted as a pseudogene. This CDR3 is CASSPRAESSYEQYF. CDR3 in DNA: TGTGCCAGCAGCCCCCGGGCCGAGAGCTCCTACGAGCAGTACTTC.